This entry describes one TCR beta chain. Its antigen remains undetermined. A junction end diverges from the germline sequence, so it may reflect a read error. Profiling of TCR beta VDJ combinations and CDR3 sequences used genomic DNA as the template. An Illumina HiSeq 2000 was used for TCR repertoire sequencing. The paper's processing steps were these. TRBV/TRBJ rearrangement plots, CDR3 size and DJ length profiles, and Simpson's diversity index were used to assess repertoires. The most abundant DNA sequence in the deep sequencing data was taken as the immunodominant clone. CDR3 amino acid sequences were checked for sharing across subjects and were also compared against the VDJdb database and published repertoires. TCRdb reanalyzed the raw reads on its own, using fastp at Q25 for trimming and MiXCR for clone calling, and kept in-frame beta chains. One record per CDR3 amino acid sequence lists the most common genes and DNA. Here the V and J calls rest on TCRdb's processing, not on the authors' analysis. Within this sample are fewer than 300,000 distinct CDR3 sequences, with 65% to 90% of them counted one time only. The ten largest clones capture approximately 40% of the sample.

The patients picked for sequencing were ones in whom flow cytometry had shown an expansion of CD8+CD57+ cells. Every patient had a diagnosis of severe acquired aplastic anemia based on International Study of Aplastic Anemia and Agranulocytosis and Camitta criteria. No patient had received any therapy when blood was sampled. The study deep-sequenced TCR repertoires of sorted CD4+ and CD8+ blood T cells from severe aplastic anemia patients and healthy subjects. Patients were enrolled in the USA under clinicaltrials.gov protocols 00001620, 01623167, 00001397, 00071045, 00081523 and 00961064. Ficoll-Paque density gradient centrifugation was used to isolate peripheral blood mononuclear cells. CD4+ and CD8+ T cells were sorted by FACS or magnetic beads before DNA extraction. The entry originates in a study of CD8+CD57+ T cells in acquired aplastic anemia (dated 2018 in TCRdb). Describing the broader study: On average, sorted CD4+ and CD8+ cells yielded 3.2 ug of extracted DNA, with a range of roughly 0.17 to 30 ug. CD8+CD57+ expansion was defined as frequency above the mean frequency observed in healthy subjects. Summary of the overall study and its limitations: Roughly 30 CD8+ CDR3 sequences were shared between patients and controls but appeared highly expressed in patients and within their immunodominant clones. Between patients and healthy controls, no significant difference in CD8+ Simpson's diversity was found (P=0.060).

From the cysteine up to the phenylalanine, the CDR3 has a length of 15 residues. Of all the DNA, just the CDR3 is kept, 45 bases in frame from base 1. CDR1 and CDR2, per the germline V gene (reference sequence), are SEHNR and FQNEAQ. Input material: sorted CD4+, CD8+, or CD8+CD57+ T cells (not recorded which) from PBMCs. The sequence is built from TRBV7-9 and TRBJ2-3; TRBD2 matches 10 bases in the middle. This TCR was recovered from a human donor with aplastic anemia. CDR3 sequence: CASSFPRSGGDDEHF. Here is the DNA: TGTGCCAGCAGCTTTCCAAGAAGCGGGGGGGACGATGAGCATTTT.